Listed here are 17 T cell receptor beta chains from one sample, sequenced in a study of T cells in Graves' hyperthyroidism and ophthalmopathy. What was amplified from RNA transcripts were TCR beta CDR3 regions. TCR CDR3 regions were first amplified by RT-PCR with HTBI primers. One entry per CDR3 protein results from TCRdb running MiXCR on the multiplex PCR reads. This sample has under 400,000 distinct CDR3 sequences, with 16% found just once. Sequencing input: blood. These receptors all stem from a young man with Graves' hyperthyroidism.

This clonotype occurred many times. The V and J genes are TRBV7-9 and TRBJ2-1; 9 bases align to TRBD1. This CDR3 has 11 residues. Germline CDR1 is SEHNR and CDR2 is FQNEAQ (reference sequence). With 5 bases clipped from V and 12 bases from J, the junction kept 2 bases outside the gene matches. DNA for the CDR3: TGTGCCAGCAGCCTGGGACAGGGGCAGTTCTTC. It is translated as CASSLGQGQFF.

In this sample, this clonotype turned up many times. This chain joins TRBV20-1 and TRBJ2-1, with D unclear. This CDR3 contains 11 residues. The germline V and J ends were trimmed by 3 bases and 7 bases, with 7 bases remaining between them. Looked up from germline, CDR1 is DFQATT and CDR2 is SNEGSKA (reference sequence). The CDR3 DNA sequence: TGCAGTGCTAGGTTGCAAAATGAGCAGTTCTTC. Its protein is CSARLQNEQFF.

Of note for this clonotype: With a much larger clone just one base away, this may be a read error. The CDR3 DNA reads as TGCAGTGCTAGAGATTTGAGAGGGGGGACCCAGTACTTC. Protein sequence: CSARDLRGGTQYF. The genes are TRBV20-1 and TRBJ2-5; tentative D call: TRBD1 (6 bases). The germline V and J ends were trimmed by 0 bases and 7 bases, with 12 bases remaining between them. CDR1 is DFQATT, CDR2 SNEGSKA, per germline (reference sequence). The CDR3 covers 13 residues.

This clonotype turned up a few times. The chain combines TRBV12-3 or TRBV12-4 with TRBJ2-7; 8 nucleotides agree with TRBD2. The junction had 9 bases not matched to a gene; V was cut back by 8 bases and J by 3 bases. This CDR3 is 14 amino acids long. The CDR3 protein is CASGFSGKFYEQYF. CDR3 DNA sequence: TGTGCCAGCGGGTTTAGCGGGAAGTTCTACGAGCAGTACTTC.

This clonotype was picked up many times. V and J are TRBV20-1 and TRBJ2-3; TRBD2 matches 11 bases. CDR3 size: 16 residues. Germline V gene sequence: CDR1 DFQATT, CDR2 SNEGSKA (reference sequence). J lost 4 bases, V lost 6 bases, and 12 bases had no gene match. The CDR3 here is CSARGRSSGRADTQYF. The CDR3 nucleotides are TGCAGTGCCAGGGGTCGGAGTAGCGGGAGGGCAGATACGCAGTATTTT.

This chain joins TRBV4-1 and TRBJ2-3; TRBD2 agrees at 7 bases. V dropped 3 bases and J dropped 1; count of bases not matched to a gene: 10. Germline V lookup: CDR1 MGHRA, CDR2 YSYEKL. The CDR3 consists of 17 residues. This CDR3 is CASSHPLRRGGTDTQYF. The CDR3 DNA is TGCGCCAGCAGCCACCCTTTGCGACGGGGGGGCACAGATACGCAGTATTTT.

The genes are TRBV12-5 and TRBJ1-2; D unclear. CDR1 is LGHNT, CDR2 FRNRAP, per germline. The CDR3 has 15 residues. The V gene lost 3 bases and the J gene lost 5 bases, with 16 bases spanning the gap. This chain's CDR3 is CASGFDLRAAYGYTF. The CDR3 nucleotides are TGTGCTAGTGGTTTTGACTTGAGGGCAGCTTATGGCTACACCTTC.

This clonotype came up many times. The genes are TRBV6-1 and TRBJ2-7; 14 nucleotides agree with TRBD2. CDR3 size: 14 residues. Germline loops: CDR1 MNHNS, CDR2 SASEGT. V was pared by 5 bases and J by 6 bases, with 3 bases of the junction left unmatched. CDR3 bases: TGTGCCAGCAGTAAGACTAGCGGGAGGGTCGAGCAGTACTTC. This gives the protein CASSKTSGRVEQYF.

This clonotype was seen a few times. The J gene is TRBJ2-7, the V gene TRBV29-1, with D uncertain. V was trimmed by 3 bases and J by 3 bases, leaving 6 bases between them. CDR1 and CDR2 (germline): SQVTM, ANQGSEA. CDR3 length: 11 amino acids. CDR3: CSVETLYEQYF. The CDR3 DNA sequence: TGCAGCGTTGAGACCCTCTACGAGCAGTACTTC.

This clonotype occurred many times. The chain is built from TRBV3-1 and TRBJ2-5; D might be TRBD2 (6 bases). Germline-derived CDR1 and CDR2 are LGHDT and YNNKEL (reference sequence). This CDR3 spans 13 amino acids. Trimming stripped 7 bases from V and 2 bases from J, with 11 bases between. This CDR3 reads CASTPRGQETQYF. In DNA, the CDR3 is TGTGCCAGCACCCCCCGGGGGCAAGAGACCCAGTACTTC.

The gene calls are TRBV20-1 and TRBJ2-1; D might be TRBD1 or TRBD2, each matching 7 bases. This CDR3 has 15 residues. V gave up 6 bases and J gave up 0 bases, with 15 bases separating them. From germline, CDR1 is DFQATT and CDR2 SNEGSKA (reference sequence). The CDR3 coding sequence is TGCAGTGCGGGAGGGGGCGGTAGCTCCTACAATGAGCAGTTCTTC. This gives the protein CSAGGGGSSYNEQFF.

This clonotype was detected many times. The gene calls are TRBV2 and TRBJ2-1; D is unclear. The V gene's germline CDR1 is SNHLY and CDR2 FYNNEI. Trimming removed 7 bases at V and 5 bases at J, with 12 bases between. The CDR3 loop spans 13 amino acids. Here the CDR3 DNA reads TGTGCCAGCATAGAAGGCCCTCACAATGAGCAGTTCTTC. This gives the protein CASIEGPHNEQFF.

In nucleotides, the CDR3 is TGCAGCGTTGTAGGGGGGACTATCTCCTACAATGAGCAGTTCTTC. It codes for CSVVGGTISYNEQFF. The chain links TRBV29-1 to TRBJ2-1; a weak D match, TRBD2 (7 bases). CDR1 and CDR2 from the germline V gene are SQVTM and ANQGSEA. Between the trimmed V and J ends, which lost 4 bases and 0 bases, there was a span of 13 bases. The CDR3 has 15 amino acids.

The chain recombines TRBV30 with TRBJ2-2; the match to TRBD1 covers 10 bases. V lost 3 bases to trimming and J lost 6 bases; unmatched junction nucleotides: 7. Germline CDR1 GTSNPN, CDR2 SVGIG (reference sequence). The CDR3 is 15 residues long. CDR3 in DNA: TGTGCCTGGAGCTCCGGGACAGGGGCTGCCGGGGAGCTGTTTTTT. It encodes CAWSSGTGAAGELFF.

This clonotype was observed a few times. This chain uses TRBV5-1 with TRBJ2-2, with D possibly TRBD2 on 5 matching bases. The CDR3 has 15 residues. Trimming stripped 9 bases from V and 3 bases from J, with 18 bases between. CDR1 is SGHRS and CDR2 is YFSETQ in the germline V gene. CDR3 nucleotides: TGCGCCACCCGCGGGTGGCAGCTCTACACCGGGGAGCTGTTTTTT. It encodes CATRGWQLYTGELFF.

This clonotype has at least ten counts. The chain links TRBV30 to TRBJ2-3; D ambiguous. The CDR3 has 11 amino acids. V was cut by 4 bases and J by 1 base, with 3 bases left in between. Germline V gives CDR1 GTSNPN, CDR2 SVGIG (reference sequence). The CDR3 sequence is CAWIGTDTQYF. DNA of the CDR3: TGTGCCTGGATTGGCACAGATACGCAGTATTTT.

This clonotype was detected many times. CDR3 DNA: TGCGCCAGCAGCTTGAAGCGGGGGAATGAGCAGTTCTTC. It encodes CASSLKRGNEQFF. This chain uses TRBV5-1 with TRBJ2-1; TRBD2 matches at 8 bases. V lost 1 base, J lost 7 bases, and 1 base stayed unmatched. Germline V gives CDR1 SGHRS, CDR2 YFSETQ. The CDR3 sequence is 13 residues long.